A single T cell receptor beta chain is shown here with its context. Its antigen is undetermined. Only in-frame clones appear in the TCRdb table, and some are missing; sequencing was by immunoSEQ multiplex PCR. The sample includes approximately 2,000,000 clones, around 93% of them seen just once. The source of the sample is a study of shared clonotypes between healthy human individuals. Study findings and constraints: Clonotypes shared by all four donors outscored non-shared clonotypes in generation probability. In four donors, around 5% of naive CD4 clonotypes appeared in common.

As defined, naive CD8 cells were CD45RO-negative and positively selected for CCR7, with terminally differentiated effector memory CD45RA+ cells excluded. The V end was cut by 4 bases, the J end by 0 bases, with 13 bases between. There are 17 residues in the CDR3. In germline, CDR1 is SEHNR, CDR2 FQNEAQ (reference sequence). J is TRBJ2-6 and V is TRBV7-9, with D unresolved. Sequenced sample: naive CD8+ T cells from PBMCs. The TCR originated in a man in his late teens or twenties in good health. Some clones in this sample may be carry-over from other donors' samples. For the CDR3, the DNA is TGTGCCAGCAGCTCCCCGTTCGCCCACTCTGGGGCCAACGTCCTGACTTTC. Protein product: CASSSPFAHSGANVLTF.